The 3 T cell receptor beta chains given below trace back to one sample, sequenced in a study of regulatory T cells in long-lasting Graves disease. TCR beta libraries were built with iRepertoire HTBI primers and Arm-PCR of CDR3 regions. TCRdb independently ran MiXCR on the multiplex PCR reads; one entry per CDR3 protein. Among a few hundred thousand distinct CDR3 sequences listed, about 11% were seen once. Stated time point: newly diagnosed GD, antithyroid drugs for less than 3 months. From PBMCs, RNA was extracted and then used to make the TCR library. The same data also contributed to another study, on T cells in Graves' hyperthyroidism and ophthalmopathy.

The starting material was peripheral blood mononuclear cells (PBMCs), obtained at new diagnosis, from a patient treated with antithyroid drugs. These receptor sequences come from a woman in her late teens or twenties with Graves disease.

This clonotype was observed many times. J is TRBJ2-1 and V is TRBV19, with TRBD2 matching over 7 bases. This CDR3 has 15 amino acids. Looked up from germline, CDR1 is LNHDA and CDR2 is SQIVND (reference sequence). Germline trimming cut 7 bases from V and 2 bases from J; bases unmatched to any gene: 8. The CDR3 here is CASTHRGEPYNEQFF. The CDR3, as DNA: TGTGCCAGTACTCACCGGGGGGAACCCTACAATGAGCAGTTCTTC. The full variable domain, with the rest looked up from reference TRBV19 and TRBJ2-1, is DGGITQSPKYLFRKEGQNVTLSCEQNLNHDAMYWYRQDPGQGLRLIYYSQIVNDFQKGDIAEGYSVSREKKESFPLTVTSAQKNPTAFYLCASTHRGEPYNEQFFGPGTRLTVL.

This clonotype has only a few counts. The chain couples TRBV6-9 to TRBJ2-3, with a weak D call TRBD2 (7 bases). CDR1 is MNHGY, CDR2 SVAAGI, per germline. V lost 3 bases, J lost 2 bases, and 12 bases lay in between. The CDR3 spans 15 residues. The CDR3 DNA follows: TGTGCCAGCAGTTACAGGGCGGGGGCCACAGATACGCAGTATTTT. Its protein is CASSYRAGATDTQYF.

This clonotype was observed many times. This chain uses TRBV2 with TRBJ2-3, with D tentatively TRBD1 (7 bases). Deletions cut 7 bases from V and 3 bases from J, with 14 bases between. Germline assignment: CDR1 SNHLY and CDR2 FYNNEI. The CDR3 loop spans 14 amino acids. The CDR3 DNA follows: TGTGCCAGCATAGGAGGGGGCGCAACAGATACGCAGTATTTT. Translating gives CASIGGGATDTQYF.